The T cell receptor beta chain under discussion was sequenced for a study of identical twins. MiXCR was run by TCRdb on the 5' RACE reads, yielding one entry per CDR3 protein. The sample consists of 120,000 to 150,000 distinct CDR3 sequences, 3% to 4% of them appearing once. Losses at the gene ends were 0 bases for V and 5 bases for J; bases not matched to a gene: 1. Looked up from germline, CDR1 is SGDLS and CDR2 is YYNGEE. The CDR3 covers 14 residues. This clonotype was observed at least ten times. Its specificity is unknown. Study results and caveats: Out-of-frame alpha sequences common to twins were enriched for low generation probability. Cross-sectional statistics, not tracking of the same donors, supported the conclusions. Insertion counts were lower in abundant cord blood beta clonotypes, a trend that memory repertoires did not show.

All of the donors were Caucasians in good health. The sequence was collected from a man between 18 and 35 years old in good health. Source material: memory T cells sorted from blood. This chain joins TRBV9 and TRBJ2-2; TRBD2 matches 7 bases. The CDR3 region has the DNA TGTGCCAGCAGCGTAGGGGAGGGGACCGGGGAGCTGTTTTTT. Translating gives CASSVGEGTGELFF.